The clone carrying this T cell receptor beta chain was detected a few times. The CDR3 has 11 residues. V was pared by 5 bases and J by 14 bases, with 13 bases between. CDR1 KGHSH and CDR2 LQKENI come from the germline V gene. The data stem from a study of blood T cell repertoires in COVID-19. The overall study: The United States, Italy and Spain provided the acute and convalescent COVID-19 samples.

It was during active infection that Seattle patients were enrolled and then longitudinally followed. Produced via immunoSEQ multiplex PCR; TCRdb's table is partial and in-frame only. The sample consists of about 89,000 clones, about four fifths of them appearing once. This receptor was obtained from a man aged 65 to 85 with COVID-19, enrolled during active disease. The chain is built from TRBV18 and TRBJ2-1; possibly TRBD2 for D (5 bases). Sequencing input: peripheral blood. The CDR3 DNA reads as TGTGCCAGCTCAGAACTAGGCTTGAAGTTCTTC. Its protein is CASSELGLKFF. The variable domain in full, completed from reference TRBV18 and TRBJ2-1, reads NAGVMQNPRHLVRRRGQEARLRCSPMKGHSHVYWYRQLPEEGLKFMVYLQKENIIDESGMPKERFSAEFPKEGPSILRIQQVVRGDSAAYFCASSELGLKFFGPGTRLTVL.